The TCR beta chain under discussion was sequenced for a study of post-analysis software for immune sequencing data. Regarding the study as a whole: Roughly five TRBV segments appeared more often in patients than in controls, and TRBV5-6, TRBV5-1 and TRBV20-1 were among these. Strong same-batch co-clustering of samples appeared with F measure clustering.

Incorporated into the TCR beta cDNA libraries were unique molecular identifiers, which served to reduce PCR and sequencing biases. A population of 1 to 10 million T cells gave rise to about 500,000 cDNA molecules. TCRdb re-called the PCR reads through MiXCR, storing one row per CDR3 protein. The data contain about 800,000 distinct CDR3 sequences, roughly 30% of them singletons. V dropped 5 bases and J dropped 9 bases, with 17 bases sitting between them. From germline, CDR1 is MNHEY and CDR2 SVGAGI. This CDR3 is 14 amino acids long. About this clonotype: As yet, its antigen is unknown.

J is TRBJ2-1 and V is TRBV6-5; D is possibly TRBD1 (6 bases). Sequencing was performed on blood. The receptor comes from a girl aged 10 to 17 with multiple sclerosis. CDR3 nucleotide sequence: TGTGCCAGCAGTACGGACCTTTGGGGGCGTGAGCAGTTCTTC. The encoded protein is CASSTDLWGREQFF.